The 10 T cell receptor beta chains reported below all come from one sample, sequenced in a study of T cell clones after liver transplantation (dated by TCRdb to between 2018 and 2021). The library was made by the immunoSEQ multiplex PCR assay. The table was pulled from immuneACCESS by TCRdb, which kept in-frame rearrangements only. Such tables lose some clones; where checked, under half of the loss comes from unresolved V genes, and the rest has no known cause. The sample yields about 33,000 clones; about 93% were counted once. The top ten constitute roughly 26% of the sample. The sample was CD8+ T cells from blood, taken 12 months after liver transplant. These receptor sequences come from a human patient who received a liver transplant. In transplant recipients, some T cells may be of donor rather than host origin.

The V gene is TRBV2, the J gene TRBJ2-7; 12 bases agree with TRBD2. This CDR3 is built from 14 residues. The junction had 0 bases not matched to a gene; V was cut back by 4 bases and J by 2 bases. Germline V gene sequence: CDR1 SNHLY, CDR2 FYNNEI. CDR3 nucleotides: TGTGCCAGCAGTGGACTAGCGGGAGCCTACGAGCAGTACTTC. Amino acids: CASSGLAGAYEQYF. The whole variable domain, remainder taken from reference TRBV2 and TRBJ2-7, is EPEVTQTPSHQVTQMGQEVILRCVPISNHLYFYWYRQILGQKVEFLVSFYNNEISEKSEIFDDQFSVERPDGSNFTLKIRSTKLEDSAMYFCASSGLAGAYEQYFGPGTRLTVT.

V usage is TRBV10-3 and J usage is TRBJ2-5, with TRBD1 matching 9 bases. Germline CDR1 and CDR2: ENHRY and SYGVKD. CDR3 size: 14 residues. The trim removed 1 base at V and 4 bases at J, leaving 1 base unmatched. CDR3 sequence reads: CAISEWDRAETQYF. The CDR3 nucleotides read TGTGCCATCAGTGAGTGGGACAGGGCAGAGACCCAGTACTTC.

This clone was counted once. V usage is TRBV18 and J usage is TRBJ2-6; no clear D gene. Trimming removed 1 base from V and 0 bases from J, with 10 bases in between. Germline V lookup: CDR1 KGHSH, CDR2 LQKENI. CDR3 size: 17 residues. Here the CDR3 reads CASSPRSRDSGANVLTF. The CDR3 DNA is TGTGCCAGCTCACCACGGTCTAGAGACTCTGGGGCCAACGTCCTGACTTTC.

This chain uses TRBV9 with TRBJ2-2; 8 bases fit TRBD2. This CDR3 has 16 residues. The V segment lost 3 bases and the J segment 4 bases; nucleotides outside the gene matches: 8. Germline CDR1 is SGDLS and CDR2 is YYNGEE. The DNA of the CDR3 is TGTGCCAGCAGCGCCCGCGGACTAGCCCCCACCGGGGAGCTGTTTTTT. Protein: CASSARGLAPTGELFF.

The rearrangement joins TRBV5-6 to TRBJ2-5; D is unclear. The length of the CDR3 is 15 residues. Germline V gene data show CDR1 as SGHDT and CDR2 as YYEEEE. V shed 1 base and J shed 1 base, with 11 bases lying between them. The CDR3 sequence is CASSLSLASQETQYF. CDR3 DNA sequence: TGTGCCAGCAGCTTGTCCCTGGCTAGCCAAGAGACCCAGTACTTC.

The gene calls are TRBV7-9 and TRBJ1-1, with no clear D. The CDR3 length is 15 residues. Trimming removed 5 bases from V and 1 base from J, with 14 bases in between. Germline CDR1 SEHNR, CDR2 FQNEAQ (reference sequence). The CDR3 spells CASSPNGRANTEAFF. CDR3 nucleotide sequence: TGTGCCAGCAGCCCAAATGGACGGGCGAACACTGAAGCTTTCTTT. The whole variable domain, remainder taken from reference TRBV7-9 and TRBJ1-1, is DTGVSQNPRHKITKRGQNVTFRCDPISEHNRLYWYRQTLGQGPEFLTYFQNEAQLEKSRLLSDRFSAERPKGSFSTLEIQRTEQGDSAMYLCASSPNGRANTEAFFGQGTRLTVV.

V usage is TRBV10-2 and J usage is TRBJ2-1, with D possibly being TRBD1 or TRBD2 (6 bases each). The CDR3 loop spans 12 amino acids. From germline, CDR1 is WSHSY and CDR2 SAAADI. Trimming took 3 bases from V and 7 from J, leaving 7 bases between them. CDR3 protein: CASSEGGNEQFF. CDR3 nucleotides: TGCGCCAGCAGTGAAGGGGGGAATGAGCAGTTCTTC.

V usage is TRBV7-2 and J usage is TRBJ2-7, with D possibly matching TRBD2 (5 bases). With 4 bases removed from V and 5 bases from J, the gap between germline ends came to 18 bases. This CDR3 has 15 residues. The germline CDR1 and CDR2 sequences are SGHTA and FQGNSA. CDR3 residues: CASSSTSVRVNEQYF. In DNA, the CDR3 is TGTGCCAGCAGCTCGACCTCCGTGAGGGTTAACGAGCAGTACTTC. Complete variable domain (other parts from reference TRBV7-2 and TRBJ2-7): GAGVSQSPSNKVTEKGKDVELRCDPISGHTALYWYRQSLGQGLEFLIYFQGNSAPDKSGLPSDRFSAERTGGSVSTLTIQRTQQEDSAVYLCASSSTSVRVNEQYFGPGTRLTVT.

About this clone: Other DNA sequences in this sample translate to the same CDR3. The gene calls are TRBV6-5 and TRBJ2-7; 11 bases are shared with TRBD2. In germline, CDR1 is MNHEY, CDR2 SVGAGI. After removal of 0 bases from V and 0 bases from J, the junction contained 1 base not matched to a gene. The CDR3 has 16 residues. This CDR3 is CASSYSTSGSSYEQYF. In DNA, the CDR3 is TGTGCCAGCAGTTACTCTACTAGCGGGAGCTCCTACGAGCAGTACTTC.

CDR3 sequence: CASSLGGRAYEQYF. The CDR3 nucleotides are TGTGCCAGCAGTTTAGGTGGGAGGGCCTACGAGCAGTACTTC. The gene calls are TRBV27 and TRBJ2-7; 7 positions match TRBD2. Germline V CDR1 and CDR2: MNHEY, SMNVEV (reference sequence). V shed 2 bases and J 2 bases; nucleotides not matched to a gene: 3. The CDR3 has 14 amino acids.